This TCR beta chain was profiled in a study of cytomegalovirus exposure and HLA in healthy donors. Trimming left V 2 bases short and J 0 bases short, with 11 bases between. Germline V gene lookup returns CDR1 MGHRA and CDR2 YSYEKL. There are 15 residues in the CDR3. Study results and caveats: The study designated around 150 TCR beta chains cytomegalovirus-associated. As a later analysis showed, several of the most significant clusters appeared to be linked to common viral pathogens.

With regard to this clone: Antigen: not known.

PCR used 60 Vbeta primers and 13 Jbeta primers. The method was immunoSEQ multiplex PCR; TCRdb's version includes in-frame clones alone and lacks a portion of them. In the table there are 240,000 or so clones, about 80% of which are singletons. The chain uses TRBV4-1 and TRBJ2-7, with D perhaps matching TRBD1 (5 bases). This TCR derives from a woman aged 40 to 50 in good health and CMV-seropositive. The source material was PBMCs. As DNA, the CDR3 is TGCGCCAGCAGCCAACGCATGACAGACTCCTACGAGCAGTACTTC. This translates into CASSQRMTDSYEQYF.